This T cell receptor beta chain was obtained from a study of blood T cell repertoires in COVID-19. About the research overall: Acute and convalescent COVID-19 samples came from the United States, Italy and Spain. T cells, B-cell-depleted T cells, or PBMCs provided the cDNA or gDNA that served as material.

Authors' analysis steps: The authors estimated nucleated cell counts from reference gene primer amplification. Clones were read by immunoSEQ multiplex PCR, and TCRdb kept only the in-frame ones, dropping some. V and J calls and clone size come straight from that table; D and trimming were deduced from the DNA. The profile shows tens of thousands of clones, 60% to 85% of them singletons. This CDR3 spans 13 amino acids. Trimming at V came to 8 bases and at J to 4 bases, leaving 5 bases not matched to a gene. Germline V CDR1 and CDR2: MNHEY, SVGAGI. The sequence derives from a human donor in a cohort sampled during active COVID-19. Sequencing input: peripheral blood. V usage is TRBV6-5 and J usage is TRBJ1-1, with 9 positions matching TRBD1. CDR3 sequence: CASVTGGGTEAFF. CDR3 DNA: TGTGCCAGCGTGACAGGGGGGGGCACTGAAGCTTTCTTT.